A single sample gave rise to the 18 T cell receptor beta chains below, sequenced in a study of PD-1 blockade in classical Hodgkin lymphoma. Each patient relapsed following autologous stem cell transplantation, and prior brentuximab vedotin exposure differed. TCRdb's copy holds only in-frame clones and misses some; the assay was immunoSEQ multiplex PCR. In the table there are 14,000 or so clones, roughly 80% of which are singletons. Sequences were derived from peripheral blood mononuclear cells (PBMCs), sampled at baseline. Receptor source: a human donor with classical Hodgkin lymphoma.

This chain links TRBV14 with TRBJ2-5, with D possibly TRBD1 on 6 matching bases. The CDR3 length is 12 residues. Per the germline V gene, CDR1 is SGHDN and CDR2 is FVKESK. V was shortened by 7 bases and J by 5 bases, with 11 bases between the two germline ends. The CDR3 sequence: CASNHQGETQYF. The CDR3 region has the DNA TGTGCCAGCAACCATCAGGGGGAGACCCAGTACTTC.

This clone was counted once. This sequence joins TRBV6-5 and TRBJ1-2, with D unclear. The length of the CDR3 is 15 residues. Germline CDR1 MNHEY, CDR2 SVGAGI. With 2 bases removed from V and 8 bases from J, the gap between germline ends came to 18 bases. CDR3 nucleotides: TGTGCCAGCAGTTACCCCCGGCAGGCTCCCAACGGCTACACCTTC. Protein: CASSYPRQAPNGYTF.

The chain is built from TRBV4-1 and TRBJ2-3; weak D call: TRBD2 (6 bases). The ends were cut back, 0 bases at V and 5 bases at J, with 24 bases in the middle. This CDR3 has 19 residues. Germline CDR1 and CDR2: MGHRA and YSYEKL. For the CDR3, the DNA is TGCGCCAGCAGCCAAGACGGAGGGGTGAGCTGGCTATCTGGAGATACGCAGTATTTT. Its translation: CASSQDGGVSWLSGDTQYF.

This clone came up a few times. The chain combines TRBV29-1 with TRBJ2-3, with unresolved D. V lost 5 bases and J 7 bases, leaving 19 bases between the germline ends. The CDR3 has 14 residues. The germline CDR1 and CDR2 sequences are SQVTM and ANQGSEA. CDR3 sequence: CSVPRARSVHTQYF. CDR3 coding DNA: TGCAGCGTTCCTAGAGCTAGGTCGGTCCATACGCAGTATTTT.

The rearrangement links TRBV19 to TRBJ2-1; a weak D match, TRBD1 (5 bases). From germline, CDR1 is LNHDA and CDR2 SQIVND (reference sequence). Trimming pared 8 bases from V and 2 bases from J, leaving 19 bases between. The CDR3 consists of 16 residues. CDR3 nucleotides: TGTGCCAGTCAACCCGACAGTGCCCGGCCCTACAATGAGCAGTTCTTC. Amino acids: CASQPDSARPYNEQFF.

This clone was detected only once. The chain combines TRBV9 with TRBJ2-3; TRBD2 agrees at 12 bases. Trimming removed 4 bases from V and 6 bases from J; junction bases left unmatched: 6. This CDR3 spans 15 amino acids. Germline V lookup: CDR1 SGDLS, CDR2 YYNGEE. The CDR3 DNA sequence: TGTGCCAGCAGCCCAGGGACTAGCGGGTTTGATACGCAGTATTTT. It encodes CASSPGTSGFDTQYF.

The chain uses TRBV19 and TRBJ2-7, with unresolved D. The ends were cut back, 2 bases at V and 0 bases at J, with 14 bases in the middle. The CDR3 is 16 residues long. Germline CDR1 LNHDA, CDR2 SQIVND (reference sequence). CDR3 bases: TGTGCCAGTAGTATACGGCACCATCCGAGCTCCTACGAGCAGTACTTC. Encoded protein: CASSIRHHPSSYEQYF.

This chain connects TRBV5-6 to TRBJ2-7; no clear D. The germline V and J ends were trimmed by 3 bases and 5 bases, with 15 bases remaining between them. The CDR3 has 14 amino acids. Germline V gene lookup returns CDR1 SGHDT and CDR2 YYEEEE. The CDR3 spells CASSSLSPMNEQYF. CDR3 sequence (DNA): TGTGCCAGCAGCTCGTTGTCGCCCATGAACGAGCAGTACTTC. The complete variable domain, with remaining parts taken from reference TRBV5-6 and TRBJ2-7, reads DAGVTQSPTHLIKTRGQQVTLRCSPKSGHDTVSWYQQALGQGPQFIFQYYEEEERQRGNFPDRFSGHQFPNYSSELNVNALLLGDSALYLCASSSLSPMNEQYFGPGTRLTVT.

The chain has TRBV4-3 and TRBJ2-1; TRBD1 matches 8 bases. Germline loops: CDR1 LGHNA, CDR2 YSLEER. V was pared by 3 bases and J by 5 bases, with 9 bases of the junction left unmatched. CDR3 length equals 16 residues. The CDR3 spells CASSHADRVVHNEQFF. DNA of the CDR3: TGCGCCAGCAGCCATGCGGACAGGGTAGTTCACAATGAGCAGTTCTTC.

V is TRBV7-3 and J is TRBJ1-1, with 7 bases lining up with TRBD1. The germline CDR1 and CDR2 sequences are SGHTA and FQGTGA. The CDR3 sequence is 13 residues long. The junction had 5 bases not matched to a gene; V was cut back by 5 bases and J by 5 bases. The CDR3 bases are TGTGCCAGCAGCCGACAGGGTGATACTGAAGCTTTCTTT. Translation: CASSRQGDTEAFF.

This chain uses TRBV9 with TRBJ1-1, with unresolved D. The CDR3 is 13 residues long. CDR1 and CDR2 from the germline V gene are SGDLS and YYNGEE. V lost 4 bases to trimming and J lost 5 bases, with 12 bases between them. Here the CDR3 DNA reads TGTGCCAGCAGCTTTGAGGGTCGGACTGAAGCTTTCTTT. It is translated as CASSFEGRTEAFF.

V is TRBV27 and J is TRBJ1-2, with unresolved D. The CDR3 sequence is 11 residues long. Trimming cost V 2 bases and J 2 bases, with 0 bases left between them. The germline CDR1 and CDR2 sequences are MNHEY and SMNVEV (reference sequence). CDR3 coding DNA: TGTGCCAGCAGTTTAAACTATGGCTACACCTTC. Translation gives CASSLNYGYTF.

This chain connects TRBV5-4 to TRBJ2-6; D is uncertain. This CDR3 has 16 amino acids. The germline V gene has CDR1 SGHNT and CDR2 YYREEE (reference sequence). Trimming took off 4 bases at V and 3 bases at J, with 14 bases between the two ends. CDR3 loop: CASSHPKTLGANVLTF. The CDR3 nucleotides read TGTGCCAGCAGCCACCCTAAAACTCTTGGGGCCAACGTCCTGACTTTC. The entire variable domain, with the rest obtained from reference TRBV5-4 and TRBJ2-6, is as follows: ETGVTQSPTHLIKTRGQQVTLRCSSQSGHNTVSWYQQALGQGPQFIFQYYREEENGRGNFPPRFSGLQFPNYSSELNVNALELDDSALYLCASSHPKTLGANVLTFGAGSRLTVL.

This clone appeared once. The chain has TRBV29-1 and TRBJ1-2; D gene uncertain. The CDR3 runs to 14 residues. Trimming cost V 2 bases and J 4 bases, with 14 bases left between them. CDR1 is SQVTM and CDR2 is ANQGSEA in the germline V gene. This chain's CDR3 is CSVESARPFYGYTF. CDR3 nucleotides: TGCAGCGTTGAATCCGCCAGGCCCTTCTATGGCTACACCTTC.

The chain has TRBV9 and TRBJ2-2; 11 bases match TRBD2. The CDR3 runs 16 residues. Trimming cost V 4 bases and J 6 bases; bases outside gene matches: 8. Germline CDR1 and CDR2: SGDLS and YYNGEE. In nucleotides, the CDR3 is TGTGCCAGCAGCACTAGCGGGGGCGTAACCCCCGGGGAGCTGTTTTTT. It encodes CASSTSGGVTPGELFF.

The chain's CDR3 is CASSSGTGVVELFF. The DNA for the CDR3 is TGCGCCAGCAGCTCTGGGACAGGGGTTGTTGAGCTGTTTTTT. V is TRBV5-1 and J is TRBJ2-2, with TRBD1 matching 10 bases. This CDR3 contains 14 residues. With 3 bases clipped from V and 11 bases from J, the junction kept 7 bases outside the gene matches. Germline V gene data show CDR1 as SGHRS and CDR2 as YFSETQ.

DNA for the CDR3: TGTGCCGCAGGCTTACCGGAGGGAATATTCTATGGCTACACCTTC. Its translation is CAAGLPEGIFYGYTF. This chain uses TRBV7-9 with TRBJ1-2; D call uncertain. This CDR3 spans 15 amino acids. The germline gives CDR1 SEHNR, CDR2 FQNEAQ (reference sequence). V was clipped by 11 bases and J by 4 bases, with 23 bases between them.

This clone has only a few counts. The V gene is TRBV7-9, the J gene TRBJ1-4, with a possible D match to TRBD1 (6 bases). Trimming removed 4 bases at V and 3 bases at J, with 15 bases between. Germline-derived CDR1 and CDR2 are SEHNR and FQNEAQ (reference sequence). The CDR3 has 16 amino acids. CDR3 amino acids: CASSSLGEGANEKLFF. The DNA of the CDR3 is TGTGCCAGCAGCTCCTTAGGGGAGGGGGCTAATGAAAAACTGTTTTTT.